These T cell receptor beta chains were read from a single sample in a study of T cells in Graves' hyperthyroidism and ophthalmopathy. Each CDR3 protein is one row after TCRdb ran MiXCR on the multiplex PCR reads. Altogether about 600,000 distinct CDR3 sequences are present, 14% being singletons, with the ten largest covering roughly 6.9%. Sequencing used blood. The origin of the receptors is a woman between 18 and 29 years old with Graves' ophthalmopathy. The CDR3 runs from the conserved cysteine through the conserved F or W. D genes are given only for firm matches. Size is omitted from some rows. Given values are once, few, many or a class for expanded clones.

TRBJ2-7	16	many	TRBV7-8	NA	CASSSRRYGAANEQYF	TGTGCCAGCAGCTCAAGGCGGTACGGGGCAGCAAACGAGCAGTACTTC
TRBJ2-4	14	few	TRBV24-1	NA	CATSDRFPGTIQYF	TGTGCCACCAGTGATCGATTTCCAGGGACCATTCAGTACTTC
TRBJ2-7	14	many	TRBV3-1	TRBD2	CASSLREGVDEQYF	TGTGCCAGCAGCCTTCGGGAGGGGGTCGACGAGCAGTACTTC
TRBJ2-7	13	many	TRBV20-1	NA	CSARFGQSYEQYF	TGCAGTGCTAGATTCGGACAGTCCTACGAGCAGTACTTC
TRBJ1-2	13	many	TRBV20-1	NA	CSAGHAGSDGYTF	TGCAGTGCTGGGCACGCAGGTTCGGATGGCTACACCTTC
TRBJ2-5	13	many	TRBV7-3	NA	CASSLTSEETQYF	TGTGCCAGCAGCTTAACCAGCGAAGAGACCCAGTACTTC
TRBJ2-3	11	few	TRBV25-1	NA	CASEFGDTQYF	TGTGCCAGCGAATTTGGAGATACGCAGTATTTT
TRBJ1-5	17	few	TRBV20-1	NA	CSTARLTPLLSNQPQHF	TGCAGTACCGCCAGGCTGACCCCGTTACTGAGCAATCAGCCCCAGCATTTT
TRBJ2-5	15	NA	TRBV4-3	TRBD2	CASSRTGTSGETQYF	TGCGCCAGCAGCCGGACCGGGACTAGCGGGGAGACCCAGTACTTC
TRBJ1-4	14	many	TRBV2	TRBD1	CASSQDREGEKLFF	TGTGCCAGCAGCCAGGACAGGGAGGGTGAAAAACTGTTTTTT
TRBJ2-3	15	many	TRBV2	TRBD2	CASRETSGGTDTQYF	TGTGCCAGCAGGGAGACTAGCGGGGGCACAGATACGCAGTATTTT
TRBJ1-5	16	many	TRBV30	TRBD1	CAWSGYATGGNQPQHF	TGTGCCTGGAGTGGGTACGCCACAGGGGGTAATCAGCCCCAGCATTTT
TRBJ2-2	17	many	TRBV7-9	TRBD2	CASSLDRTSVNTGELFF	TGTGCCAGCAGCTTAGATCGGACTAGCGTGAACACCGGGGAGCTGTTTTTT
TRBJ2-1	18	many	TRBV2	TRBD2	CASSEFVLASGTYNEQFF	TGTGCCAGCAGTGAATTTGTGTTGGCTAGCGGGACCTACAATGAGCAGTTCTTC
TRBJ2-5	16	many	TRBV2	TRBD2	CAWGGTSGTVGETQYF	TGTGCCTGGGGGGGGACTAGCGGGACGGTAGGAGAGACCCAGTACTTC
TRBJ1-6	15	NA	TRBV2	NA	CASNPQGGASFPLHF	TGTGCCAGCAACCCTCAGGGAGGAGCGTCATTCCCCCTCCACTTT
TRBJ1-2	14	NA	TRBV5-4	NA	CASTRTREGYGYTF	TGTGCCAGCACCAGGACCAGGGAGGGGTATGGCTACACCTTC
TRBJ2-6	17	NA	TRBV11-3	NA	CASSPRSGAREANVLTF	TGTGCCAGCAGCCCTAGGTCGGGGGCGAGGGAGGCCAACGTCCTGACTTTC
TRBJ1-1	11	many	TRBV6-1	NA	CASTFNTEAFF	TGTGCCAGCACCTTTAACACTGAAGCTTTCTTT
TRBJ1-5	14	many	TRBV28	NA	CASSLVDKSSPQHF	TGTGCCAGCAGTTTAGTTGACAAGTCGTCGCCCCAGCATTTT
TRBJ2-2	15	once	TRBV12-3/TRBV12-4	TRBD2	CASSRVGLAGGELFF	TGTGCCAGCAGTAGGGTAGGACTAGCGGGCGGGGAGCTGTTTTTT
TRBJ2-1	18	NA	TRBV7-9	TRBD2	CASSPVLSAGGSPDEQFF	TGTGCCAGCAGCCCCGTCCTTTCGGCGGGAGGGTCGCCAGATGAGCAGTTCTTC
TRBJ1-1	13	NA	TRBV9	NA	CASGVGHSTEAFF	TGTGCCAGCGGCGTAGGGCACAGCACTGAAGCTTTCTTT
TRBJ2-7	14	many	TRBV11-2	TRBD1	CASSSLDRVYEQYF	TGTGCCAGCAGCTCACTGGACAGGGTGTACGAGCAGTACTTC
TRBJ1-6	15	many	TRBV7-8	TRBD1	CASSPPGTGVSPLHF	TGTGCCAGCAGCCCTCCCGGGACAGGGGTTTCACCCCTCCACTTT
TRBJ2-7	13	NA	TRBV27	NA	CASKLPNSYEQYF	TGTGCCAGCAAACTACCGAACTCCTACGAGCAGTACTTC
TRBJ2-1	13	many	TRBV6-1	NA	CASSAIGGGEQFF	TGTGCCAGCAGTGCGATCGGGGGCGGTGAGCAGTTCTTC
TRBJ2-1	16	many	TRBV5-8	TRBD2	CASSEGLAGGGDEQFF	TGTGCCAGCAGCGAGGGACTAGCGGGAGGAGGGGATGAGCAGTTCTTC
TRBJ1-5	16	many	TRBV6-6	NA	CASSYGGRASNQPQHF	TGTGCCAGCAGTTACGGGGGGCGCGCAAGCAATCAGCCCCAGCATTTT
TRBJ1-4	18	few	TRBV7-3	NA	CASSLWETGTDARDGLFF	TGTGCCAGCAGCTTATGGGAAACCGGGACGGACGCTAGGGATGGACTGTTTTTT
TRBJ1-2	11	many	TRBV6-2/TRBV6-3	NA	CASLDLYGYTF	TGTGCCAGTTTGGACCTCTATGGCTACACCTTC
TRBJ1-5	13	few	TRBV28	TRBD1	CASDRGLNQPQHF	TGTGCCAGCGACAGGGGTCTAAATCAGCCCCAGCATTTT
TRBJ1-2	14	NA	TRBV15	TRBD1	CATSRDGRGDGYTF	TGTGCCACCAGCAGAGATGGCAGGGGGGATGGCTACACCTTC
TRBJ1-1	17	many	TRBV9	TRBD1	CASSVARDSAHYAEAFF	TGTGCCAGCAGCGTAGCTCGGGACAGCGCCCACTACGCTGAAGCTTTCTTT
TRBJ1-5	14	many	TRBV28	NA	CASSLARRNQPQHF	TGTGCCAGCAGTTTAGCTCGACGCAATCAGCCCCAGCATTTT
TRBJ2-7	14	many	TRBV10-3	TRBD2	CAISESGLAYEQYF	TGTGCCATCAGTGAGTCGGGACTAGCTTACGAGCAGTACTTC
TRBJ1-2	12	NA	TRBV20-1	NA	CSARKTVYGYTF	TGCAGTGCTAGAAAGACGGTATATGGCTACACCTTC
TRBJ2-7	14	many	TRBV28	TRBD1	CASSLSDRAYEQYF	TGTGCCAGCAGTTTAAGTGACAGGGCCTACGAGCAGTACTTC
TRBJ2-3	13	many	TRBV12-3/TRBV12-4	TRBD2	CASSFGSGPRQYF	TGTGCCAGCAGTTTCGGTAGCGGGCCCAGGCAGTATTTT
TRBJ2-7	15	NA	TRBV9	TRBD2	CASSVGASGSYEQYF	TGTGCCAGCAGCGTAGGGGCTAGCGGGAGTTACGAGCAGTACTTC
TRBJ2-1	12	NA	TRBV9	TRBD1	CASSTTGIEQFF	TGTGCCAGCAGTACGACAGGGATTGAGCAGTTCTTC
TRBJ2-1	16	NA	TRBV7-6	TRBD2	CASSLFLAGGGDEQFF	TGTGCCAGCAGCTTATTCCTCGCGGGAGGAGGGGATGAGCAGTTCTTC
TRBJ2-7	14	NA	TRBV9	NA	CASSVDKGSYEQYF	TGTGCCAGCAGCGTAGATAAGGGAAGCTACGAGCAGTACTTC
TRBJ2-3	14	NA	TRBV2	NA	CASSEVGREDTQYF	TGTGCCAGCAGTGAAGTGGGCAGAGAAGATACGCAGTATTTT
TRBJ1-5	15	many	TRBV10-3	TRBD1	CAISDTTGANQPQHF	TGTGCCATCAGTGACACCACAGGGGCCAATCAGCCCCAGCATTTT
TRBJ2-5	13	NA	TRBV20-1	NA	CSARVDNQETQYF	TGCAGTGCTAGGGTCGACAACCAAGAGACCCAGTACTTC
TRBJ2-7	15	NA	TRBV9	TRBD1	CASSPRTGGDYEQYF	TGTGCCAGCAGCCCCCGGACAGGGGGCGACTACGAGCAGTACTTC
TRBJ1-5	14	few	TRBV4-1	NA	CASSQGTLNQPQHF	TGCGCCAGCAGCCAAGGGACACTCAATCAGCCCCAGCATTTT